This entry describes one T cell receptor beta chain. The target antigen is unknown. These data originate in a study of T cells after yellow fever vaccination. Study-level information: Libraries from low-cell-number fractions were prepared with the SMART-Seq v4 Ultra Low Input RNA kit. Whole-study findings and limits: CD4 and CD8 compartments shared a small share of clonotypes, likely from convergent recombination. Subsequent booster samples again held most clones from primary vaccination (approximately 95% CD4, about 86% CD8).

TCR cDNA was made by 5'RACE template switching, adding a universal primer site and UMIs. MiXCR was run by TCRdb on the 5' RACE reads, yielding one entry per CDR3 protein. The sample contains about 310,000 distinct CDR3 sequences, roughly 3.5% of which appear only once. CDR3 length: 13 amino acids. V was pared by 10 bases and J by 5 bases, with 10 bases of the junction left unmatched. This specimen was PBMCs, taken on the day of the yellow fever booster vaccination. This sequence originates from a man aged 18 to 29 who received the YFV17D yellow fever vaccine. V is TRBV12-3 or TRBV12-4 and J is TRBJ1-2; 7 positions agree with TRBD1. The CDR3 loop reads CANSQQGSYGYTF. In nucleotides, the CDR3 is TGTGCCAACAGCCAACAGGGGAGTTATGGCTACACCTTC.